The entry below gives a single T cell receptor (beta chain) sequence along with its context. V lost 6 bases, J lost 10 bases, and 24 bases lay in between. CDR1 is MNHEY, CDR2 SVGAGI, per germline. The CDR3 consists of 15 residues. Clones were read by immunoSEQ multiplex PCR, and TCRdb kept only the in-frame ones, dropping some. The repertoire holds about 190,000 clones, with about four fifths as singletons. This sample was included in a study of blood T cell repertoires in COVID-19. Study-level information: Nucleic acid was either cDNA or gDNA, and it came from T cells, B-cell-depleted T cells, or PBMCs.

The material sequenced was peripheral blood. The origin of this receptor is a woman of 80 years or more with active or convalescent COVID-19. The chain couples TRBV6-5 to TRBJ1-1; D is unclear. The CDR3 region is CASRLRTGNRAPAFF. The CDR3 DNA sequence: TGTGCCAGCAGACTAAGGACGGGAAACCGGGCCCCAGCTTTCTTT.